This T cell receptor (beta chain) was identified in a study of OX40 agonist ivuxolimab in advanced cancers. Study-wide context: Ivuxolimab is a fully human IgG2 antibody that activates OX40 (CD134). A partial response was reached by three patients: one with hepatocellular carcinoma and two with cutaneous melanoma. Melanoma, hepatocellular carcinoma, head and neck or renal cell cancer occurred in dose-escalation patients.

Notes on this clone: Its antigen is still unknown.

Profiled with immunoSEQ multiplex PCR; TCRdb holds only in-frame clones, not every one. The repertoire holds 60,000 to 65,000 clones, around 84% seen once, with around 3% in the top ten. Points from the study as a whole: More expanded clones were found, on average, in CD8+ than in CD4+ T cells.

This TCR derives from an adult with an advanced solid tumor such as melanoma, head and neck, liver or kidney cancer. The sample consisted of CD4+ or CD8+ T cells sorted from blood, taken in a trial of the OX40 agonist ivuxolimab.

The DNA for the CDR3 is TGTGCCAGTAGGACCCGACAGGGAGAGGGATCCGGGGAGCTGTTTTTT. As protein: CASRTRQGEGSGELFF. The chain links TRBV19 to TRBJ2-2; TRBD1 agrees at 7 bases. Per the germline V gene, CDR1 is LNHDA and CDR2 is SQIVND (reference sequence). V gave up 6 bases and J gave up 6 bases; unmatched junction bases: 13. CDR3 length: 16 amino acids. Drawing the rest from reference TRBV19 and TRBJ2-2, the complete variable domain is DGGITQSPKYLFRKEGQNVTLSCEQNLNHDAMYWYRQDPGQGLRLIYYSQIVNDFQKGDIAEGYSVSREKKESFPLTVTSAQKNPTAFYLCASRTRQGEGSGELFFGEGSRLTVL.